This TCR beta chain was documented in a study of T cell repertoires in cytomegalovirus infection. Study as a whole: Selection of CMV epitopes for the study included recently identified HLA-C-restricted and well-studied HLA-B-restricted ones. It was the public TCR beta signatures that indicated both CMV infection and matching HLA type.

TCRdb used MiXCR to reprocess the reads, holding one entry per CDR3 protein. The data hold around 750,000 distinct CDR3 sequences, with approximately 29% observed a single time. Regarding the study as a whole: Frequencies of public TCR beta families were cumulated, and this identified carriers of CMV plus the relevant HLA. What dominated the ex vivo response were HLA-C-restricted CMV-specific TCR beta clonotypes.

Concerning this clonotype: Its antigen is unknown.

The length of the CDR3 is 13 residues. The germline V gene has CDR1 MNHNS and CDR2 SASEGT. Between the trimmed V and J ends, which lost 4 bases and 8 bases, there was a span of 9 bases. V gene TRBV6-1 combines with J gene TRBJ1-6; unclear D gene. The material sequenced was cultured CD8+ T cells from PBMCs, taken from culture after CMV antigen stimulation. This TCR derives from a human donor in good health (CMV status not recorded). Some clones in this sample may be carry-over from other donors' samples. CDR3 DNA: TGTGCCAGCAGTGGGGCGCCAGATTCACCCCTCCACTTT. This sequence encodes CASSGAPDSPLHF.